The TCR beta chain described here comes from a study of spatial heterogeneity in lung cancer. Looking at the study overall: The study consistently detected more beta-chain than alpha-chain sequences.

In germline, CDR1 is SGHRS, CDR2 YFSETQ. The CDR3 is made up of 13 amino acids. V shed 2 bases and J shed 1 base, with 6 bases lying between them. Described time point: sample taken at primary tumor resection. Tumor, nontumor lung or frozen PBMC supplied whole RNA that was sequenced unsorted. Each CDR3 protein is one row after TCRdb ran MiXCR on the 5' RACE reads. The table has 75,000 to 85,000 distinct CDR3 sequences, about 20% seen once. Sample: PBMCs, taken at surgery. This TCR derives from a male donor with early-stage non-small cell lung cancer. The J gene is TRBJ2-5, the V gene TRBV5-1; a weak D match, TRBD1 (5 bases). The CDR3 reads CASSFGAQETQYF. The CDR3 region has the DNA TGCGCCAGCAGCTTTGGGGCCCAAGAGACCCAGTACTTC.